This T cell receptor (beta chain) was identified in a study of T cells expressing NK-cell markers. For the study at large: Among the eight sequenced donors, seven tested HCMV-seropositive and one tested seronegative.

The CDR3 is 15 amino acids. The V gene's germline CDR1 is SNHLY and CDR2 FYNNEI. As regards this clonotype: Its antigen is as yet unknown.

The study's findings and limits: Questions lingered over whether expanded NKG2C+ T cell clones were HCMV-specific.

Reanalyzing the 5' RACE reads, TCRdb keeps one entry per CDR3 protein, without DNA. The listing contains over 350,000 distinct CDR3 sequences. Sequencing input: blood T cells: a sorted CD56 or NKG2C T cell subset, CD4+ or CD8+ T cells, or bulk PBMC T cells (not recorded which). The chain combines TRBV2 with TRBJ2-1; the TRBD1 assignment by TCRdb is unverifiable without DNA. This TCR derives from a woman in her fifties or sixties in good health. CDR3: CASSEAGGFGNEQFF.